The rows below give T cell receptor beta chains drawn from one sample of a study of response to subunit inactivated influenza vaccine. TCRdb recomputed calls from the RT-PCR reads with MiXCR, one row per CDR3 protein. The repertoire holds hundreds of thousands of distinct CDR3 sequences, about 18% seen once, with under 13% in the top ten. The input for sequencing was PBMCs from blood, taken 5 days after vaccination. These receptors originate from a man over 45 who received an inactivated influenza vaccine. Both conserved end residues are trimmed from each CDR3. The order of the fields is J gene, V gene, CDR3 protein.

>TRBJ2-1|TRBV6-1
ASSRVDISYNEQF
>TRBJ1-3|TRBV10-3
AIRPGTGAGNTIY
>TRBJ2-1|TRBV25-1
ASSEEGGQAYNEQF
>TRBJ2-5|TRBV28
ASDRGRETQY
>TRBJ2-7|TRBV27
ASSLSLGGLGEQY
>TRBJ2-3|TRBV25-1
ASGVRGGTDTQY
>TRBJ2-5|TRBV20-1
SAIVGPQETQY
>TRBJ2-7|TRBV7-6
ASSLDPGSVPDYEQY
>TRBJ2-1|TRBV20-1
SASDGGRRGNEQF
>TRBJ2-4|TRBV19
ASSMGREHIQY
>TRBJ2-2|TRBV7-2
ASSPSRVLAYTGELF
>TRBJ2-5|TRBV4-1
ASSQGTGGGETQY
>TRBJ1-5|TRBV6-2/TRBV6-3
ASSYSWTSTQPQH
>TRBJ2-3|TRBV6-5
ASTYPGTPNTDTQY
>TRBJ2-6|TRBV6-1
ASSISGTSSGANVLT
>TRBJ1-1|TRBV20-1
SASSEMNTEAF
>TRBJ2-2|TRBV28
ASSSPVQGFNTGELF
>TRBJ2-2|TRBV4-3
ASSQVVHVGGELF
>TRBJ1-2|TRBV7-2
ASSPGAAWRGYT
>TRBJ1-5|TRBV7-9
ASSTGSFNQPQH
>TRBJ2-5|TRBV24-1
ATSAGPYDQETQY
>TRBJ2-3|TRBV20-1
SALWGGRAADTQY